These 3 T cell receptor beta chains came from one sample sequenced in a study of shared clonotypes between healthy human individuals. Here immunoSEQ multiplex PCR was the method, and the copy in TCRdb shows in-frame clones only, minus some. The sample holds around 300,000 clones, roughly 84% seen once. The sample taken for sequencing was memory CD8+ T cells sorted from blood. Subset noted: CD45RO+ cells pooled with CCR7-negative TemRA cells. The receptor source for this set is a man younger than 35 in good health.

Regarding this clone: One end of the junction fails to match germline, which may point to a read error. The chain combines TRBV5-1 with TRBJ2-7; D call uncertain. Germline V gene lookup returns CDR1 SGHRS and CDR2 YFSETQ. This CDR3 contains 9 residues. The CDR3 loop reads CASSLGANF. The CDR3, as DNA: TGCGCCAGCAGCTTGGGGGCCAACTTC.

The CDR3 protein is CASSYSRGLGTEAFF. As DNA, the CDR3 is TGTGCCAGCAGTTACTCGAGGGGCCTAGGGACTGAAGCTTTCTTT. The gene calls are TRBV6-5 and TRBJ1-1; possibly TRBD1 for D (5 bases). V gave up 0 bases and J gave up 5 bases, with 13 bases separating them. Germline assignment: CDR1 MNHEY and CDR2 SVGAGI. This CDR3 has 15 amino acids.

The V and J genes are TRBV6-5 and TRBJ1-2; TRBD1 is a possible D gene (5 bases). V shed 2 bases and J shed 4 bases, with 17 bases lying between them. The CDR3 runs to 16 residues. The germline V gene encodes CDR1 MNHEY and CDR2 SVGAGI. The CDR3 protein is CASSYLREPGGYGYTF. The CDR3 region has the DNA TGTGCCAGCAGTTACCTCAGGGAGCCCGGGGGCTATGGCTACACCTTC.